This T cell receptor (beta chain) came from a study of shared clonotypes between healthy human individuals. Overall study: Three plates were used per donor for CD4 naive, three for CD4 memory, two for CD8 naive and one for CD8 memory. Study-wide results and caveats: Of the naive CD4 clonotypes, approximately 5% were shared across several donors.

Terminally differentiated effector memory CD45RA+ cells were excluded from the naive CD8 cells, which were CD45RO-negative and positively selected for CCR7. Concerning this clone itself: Its antigen is unknown.

CDR1 SGDLS and CDR2 YYNGEE come from the germline V gene. This CDR3 contains 17 residues. V shed 4 bases, J shed 9 bases, and the junction held 18 bases outside the gene matches. Generated by immunoSEQ multiplex PCR, the TCRdb table keeps only in-frame clones and is missing some. The sample holds about 2.1 million clones, roughly 95% seen once. The chain is built from TRBV9 and TRBJ2-1, with 8 positions matching TRBD2. The sample comprised naive CD8+ T cells from PBMCs. This TCR was sampled from a young man in good health. Some clones in this sample may be carry-over from other donors' samples. The CDR3 here is CASSPRGSGRISSEQFF. DNA of the CDR3: TGTGCCAGCAGCCCCCGGGGCAGCGGGAGAATTTCCAGTGAGCAGTTCTTC.